One sample yielded the 8 T cell receptor beta chains listed below, sequenced in a study of cytomegalovirus exposure and HLA in healthy donors (dated 2017 in TCRdb). Preparation of the library involved the immunoSEQ multiplex PCR assay. The multiplex PCR relied on a mix of 60 forward primers for TCR Vbeta segments and 13 reverse primers for TCR Jbeta segments. Entries here come from immuneACCESS through TCRdb and include only in-frame sequences with V and J called. Some clones fail to appear in such tables; in the studies checked, an unresolved V gene covers under half of the shortfall, and the cause of the remainder is unknown. The sample profile shows about 94,000 clones; 79% of them were found once. Jointly, the top ten make up 3.8% of the sample. Sequences were obtained from PBMCs. The receptors were gathered from a woman aged 40 to 50 in good health and CMV-seronegative.

V usage is TRBV7-9 and J usage is TRBJ1-5; perhaps TRBD1 as D (5 bases). V dropped 0 bases and J dropped 4 bases, with 7 bases sitting between them. The CDR3 is 14 residues long. Germline V gene lookup returns CDR1 SEHNR and CDR2 FQNEAQ (reference sequence). CDR3 coding DNA: TGTGCCAGCAGCTTAGCGGGGGGGAATCAGCCCCAGCATTTT. This sequence encodes CASSLAGGNQPQHF.

This chain uses TRBV6-4 with TRBJ2-1; 11 nucleotides line up with TRBD2. Looked up from germline, CDR1 is MRHNA and CDR2 is SNTAGT. V shed 0 bases and J 6 bases; nucleotides not matched to a gene: 1. The CDR3 consists of 15 residues. CDR3 region: CASSDSTSGANEQFF. In DNA form, the CDR3 reads TGTGCCAGCAGTGACTCGACTAGCGGGGCCAATGAGCAGTTCTTC.

The V gene is TRBV7-2, the J gene TRBJ2-5, with D perhaps TRBD1 (6 bases). Deletions cut 2 bases from V and 0 bases from J, with 13 bases between. This CDR3 is 16 amino acids long. CDR1 is SGHTA and CDR2 is FQGNSA in the germline V gene. CDR3 sequence (DNA): TGTGCCAGCAGCTTAAGGGGCAGGGGACACCAAGAGACCCAGTACTTC. As protein: CASSLRGRGHQETQYF.

This clone was detected only a few times. At the DNA level, this CDR3 is encoded by other sequences in the same sample as well. The genes are TRBV18 and TRBJ1-6, with 8 bases lining up with TRBD1. The J segment lost 8 bases and the V segment lost 3 bases, leaving 3 bases of the junction unmatched. The CDR3 has 14 amino acids. CDR1 is KGHSH and CDR2 is LQKENI in the germline V gene. The CDR3 region is CASSPLDRDSPLHF. The CDR3 DNA is TGTGCCAGCTCACCGTTGGACAGGGATTCACCCCTCCACTTT. Full variable domain (outside the CDR3, taken from reference TRBV18 and TRBJ1-6): NAGVMQNPRHLVRRRGQEARLRCSPMKGHSHVYWYRQLPEEGLKFMVYLQKENIIDESGMPKERFSAEFPKEGPSILRIQQVVRGDSAAYFCASSPLDRDSPLHFGNGTRLTVT.

The chain employs TRBV19 and TRBJ1-5; D is perhaps TRBD1 (6 bases). The CDR3 loop spans 16 amino acids. V lost 3 bases and J lost 4, with 16 bases in between. Germline V CDR1 and CDR2: LNHDA, SQIVND (reference sequence). The CDR3 loop reads CASSMGQGRGNQPQHF. DNA for the CDR3: TGTGCCAGTAGTATGGGACAAGGGCGGGGGAATCAGCCCCAGCATTTT.

V and J are TRBV6-1 and TRBJ1-3, with D possibly TRBD1 on 6 matching bases. With 7 bases removed from V and 0 bases from J, the gap between germline ends came to 13 bases. CDR3 length: 15 amino acids. Germline CDR1 reads MNHNS; CDR2 reads SASEGT. The CDR3 sequence is CASKQTGSSGNTIYF. The CDR3 bases are TGTGCCAGCAAACAAACAGGGTCCTCTGGAAACACCATATATTTT.

This chain joins TRBV5-1 and TRBJ2-2, with a possible D match to TRBD1 (6 bases). Germline assignment: CDR1 SGHRS and CDR2 YFSETQ. The CDR3 loop spans 16 amino acids. V was pared by 0 bases and J by 7 bases, with 16 bases between. The CDR3 here is CASSLVGQGGGGELFF. The CDR3, as DNA: TGCGCCAGCAGCTTGGTGGGACAAGGAGGTGGCGGGGAGCTGTTTTTT.

This chain connects TRBV2 to TRBJ1-2, with 7 nucleotides matching TRBD1. Looked up from germline, CDR1 is SNHLY and CDR2 is FYNNEI. There are 15 residues in the CDR3. Unmatched junction bases numbered 9, after V lost 5 bases and J lost 3 bases. The CDR3: CASSKGGQPDYGYTF. DNA for the CDR3: TGTGCCAGCAGTAAGGGGGGACAGCCAGACTATGGCTACACCTTC.